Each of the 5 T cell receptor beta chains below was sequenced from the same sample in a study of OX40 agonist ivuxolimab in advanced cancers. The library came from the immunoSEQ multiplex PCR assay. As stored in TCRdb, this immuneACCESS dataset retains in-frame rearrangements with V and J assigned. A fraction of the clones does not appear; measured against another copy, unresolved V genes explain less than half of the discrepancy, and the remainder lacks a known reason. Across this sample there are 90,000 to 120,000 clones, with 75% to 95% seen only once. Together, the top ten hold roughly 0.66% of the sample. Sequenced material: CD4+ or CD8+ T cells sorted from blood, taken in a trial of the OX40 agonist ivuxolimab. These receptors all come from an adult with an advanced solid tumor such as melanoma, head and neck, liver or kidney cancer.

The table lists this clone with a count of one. In DNA form, the CDR3 reads TGTGCCAGCTCAACCCCGACAGGGCCTAACTATGGCTACACCTTC. Amino acids: CASSTPTGPNYGYTF. The chain is built from TRBV18 and TRBJ1-2; 7 bases map to TRBD1. This CDR3 has 15 amino acids. Germline V lookup: CDR1 KGHSH, CDR2 LQKENI. Trimming removed 5 bases from V and 0 bases from J; junction bases left unmatched: 6.

The CDR3 DNA reads TGTGCCAGCAGCCTTCAACCAGCGGGGGGCCCCCAGACCCAGTACTTC. Amino acid sequence: CASSLQPAGGPQTQYF. The chain recombines TRBV5-5 with TRBJ2-5; 9 bases agree with TRBD2. This CDR3 has 16 residues. J gave up 6 bases and V 4 bases, and 13 bases lay outside the gene matches. Germline V gene lookup returns CDR1 SGHKS and CDR2 YYEKEE (reference sequence).

The CDR3 sequence is CASSLYSGTDTQYF. The CDR3 bases are TGTGCCAGCAGTTTATATTCGGGAACAGATACGCAGTATTTT. The V call is TRBV27, the J call TRBJ2-3; D may be TRBD2 (5 bases). The V end lost 1 base, the J end lost 3 bases, and 8 bases lay between the germline ends. The CDR3 sequence is 14 residues long. Per germline, CDR1 MNHEY and CDR2 SMNVEV (reference sequence).

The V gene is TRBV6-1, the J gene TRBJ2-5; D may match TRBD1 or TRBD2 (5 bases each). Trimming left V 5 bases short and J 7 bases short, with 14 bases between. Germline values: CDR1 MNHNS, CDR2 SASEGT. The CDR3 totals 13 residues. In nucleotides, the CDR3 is TGTGCCAGCAGTCCGAGGGGCCTGGCGACCCAGTACTTC. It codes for CASSPRGLATQYF.

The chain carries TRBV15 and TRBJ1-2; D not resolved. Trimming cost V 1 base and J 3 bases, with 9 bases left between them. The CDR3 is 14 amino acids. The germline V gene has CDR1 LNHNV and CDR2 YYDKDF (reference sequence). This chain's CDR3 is CATSRVTWDYGYTF. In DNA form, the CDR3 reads TGTGCCACCAGCAGAGTTACATGGGACTATGGCTACACCTTC.